One and the same sample provided the 14 T cell receptor beta chains below, sequenced in a study of T cell clones after liver transplantation. Libraries were prepared by immunoSEQ multiplex PCR; TCRdb keeps only in-frame clonotypes and omits some of them. This sample has about 70,000 clones, with 80% found just once. The sequenced sample was CD4+ T cells from blood, obtained 12 months after liver transplant. The receptors originated from a human patient who received a liver transplant. Some T cells may trace back to the graft donor.

Comment on this clone: The conserved closing phenylalanine or tryptophan is absent in this CDR3, likely reflecting a read error. The DNA is left out, because the CDR3 cannot be placed on it with certainty; the CDR3 is given as TCRdb lists it. This chain connects TRBV5-6 to TRBJ2-7. The CDR3 length is 10 residues, termini included. Germline lookup yields CDR1 SGHDT and CDR2 YYEEEE. This CDR3 is CASSLGHGPL.

CDR3 bases: TGTGCCAGTAGTATAGGGTGGGCAGGGAACAATCAGCCCCAGCATTTT. This translates into CASSIGWAGNNQPQHF. The chain recombines TRBV19 with TRBJ1-5; D possibly corresponds to TRBD1 (5 bases). The germline V and J ends were trimmed by 1 base and 3 bases, with 13 bases remaining between them. The germline CDR1 and CDR2 sequences are LNHDA and SQIVND (reference sequence). The CDR3 spans 16 residues.

V gene TRBV28 combines with J gene TRBJ1-1; a possible D gene is TRBD1 (6 bases). The germline gives CDR1 MDHEN, CDR2 SYDVKM. Trimming cost V 8 bases and J 5 bases, with 24 bases left between them. This CDR3 comprises 16 residues. The CDR3 sequence: CASGKATGHRRTEAFF. The CDR3 nucleotides read TGTGCCAGCGGGAAGGCGACAGGTCATCGGAGGACTGAAGCTTTCTTT.

This chain links TRBV14 with TRBJ2-5; 11 bases map to TRBD2. CDR3 length equals 18 residues. Per germline, CDR1 SGHDN and CDR2 FVKESK. Trimming took 3 bases from V and 4 from J; bases not matched to a gene: 13. The CDR3 sequence is CASSHPRIAGGRGETQYF. CDR3 DNA sequence: TGTGCCAGCAGCCATCCCAGGATAGCGGGAGGGCGAGGAGAGACCCAGTACTTC.

This chain uses TRBV2 with TRBJ2-7; D is undetermined. The germline V gene has CDR1 SNHLY and CDR2 FYNNEI. Trimming removed 3 bases at V and 6 bases at J, with 6 bases between. This CDR3 is built from 11 residues. CDR3 sequence reads: CASSEDGEQYF. In DNA, the CDR3 is TGTGCCAGCAGTGAGGATGGCGAGCAGTACTTC.

The J gene is TRBJ2-3, the V gene TRBV7-2; TRBD2 matches at 10 bases. Per germline, CDR1 SGHTA and CDR2 FQGNSA. The CDR3 contains 15 residues. With V trimmed by 8 bases and J by 5 bases, 10 bases remained unmatched. The CDR3 here is CASSPAGGPGDTQYF. The CDR3 coding sequence is TGTGCCAGCTCCCCAGCGGGAGGGCCTGGAGATACGCAGTATTTT.

The chain uses TRBV7-2 and TRBJ1-5; D uncertain. The V gene's germline CDR1 is SGHTA and CDR2 FQGNSA. V was cut by 1 base and J by 7 bases, with 11 bases left in between. The CDR3 is 14 amino acids. The CDR3 is CASSLVRQPQPQHF. The CDR3 DNA reads as TGTGCCAGCAGCTTAGTTAGGCAGCCCCAGCCCCAGCATTTT. The entire variable domain, with the rest obtained from reference TRBV7-2 and TRBJ1-5, is as follows: GAGVSQSPSNKVTEKGKDVELRCDPISGHTALYWYRQSLGQGLEFLIYFQGNSAPDKSGLPSDRFSAERTGGSVSTLTIQRTQQEDSAVYLCASSLVRQPQPQHFGDGTRLSIL.

The chain employs TRBV28 and TRBJ2-1; 8 bases match TRBD1. The CDR3 runs 14 residues. Germline assignment: CDR1 MDHEN and CDR2 SYDVKM. V gave up 3 bases and J gave up 7 bases; unmatched junction bases: 5. Written as DNA, the CDR3 is TGTGCCAGCAGTTTTTCAGGGGGCAAGAATGAGCAGTTCTTC. This codes for CASSFSGGKNEQFF.

Concerning this clone: Compared with germline, one end of the junction differs, possibly owing to a read error. The chain combines TRBV5-1 with TRBJ2-1; 7 nucleotides align to TRBD2. Germline CDR1 reads SGHRS; CDR2 reads YFSETQ. This CDR3 region has 16 residues. The DNA for the CDR3 is TGCGCCAGCAGCTTGGGTTACGGGGGGATCTACGATGAGCAGTTCTTC. Translating it yields CASSLGYGGIYDEQFF.

This clone has only a few counts. The chain links TRBV5-4 to TRBJ2-1; no clear D gene. CDR1 and CDR2 from the germline V gene are SGHNT and YYREEE (reference sequence). The CDR3 runs 13 residues. V was pared by 2 bases and J by 10 bases, with 13 bases between. This CDR3 is CASSFYMGVEQFF. Written as DNA, the CDR3 is TGTGCCAGCAGCTTCTATATGGGTGTCGAGCAGTTCTTC.

The rearrangement uses TRBV7-2 and TRBJ2-1, with D tentatively TRBD2 (6 bases). Trimming cost V 1 base and J 7 bases, with 11 bases left between them. Germline-derived CDR1 and CDR2 are SGHTA and FQGNSA. The CDR3 is 14 amino acids. This CDR3 is CASSLVGGANEQFF. The CDR3 region has the DNA TGTGCCAGCAGCTTAGTGGGAGGTGCTAATGAGCAGTTCTTC.

This clone was observed a few times. The gene calls are TRBV28 and TRBJ1-2; 8 bases are a match to TRBD1. This CDR3 comprises 12 residues. Germline values: CDR1 MDHEN, CDR2 SYDVKM. V shed 6 bases, J shed 8 bases, and the junction held 5 bases outside the gene matches. The CDR3 loop reads CASRVTGGGYTF. For the CDR3, the DNA is TGTGCCAGCAGGGTTACAGGGGGGGGCTACACCTTC.

The gene calls are TRBV21-1 and TRBJ1-2; the table's D call of TRBD1 was not tested on the DNA. TRBV21-1 is a pseudogene segment. The CDR3 runs to 15 residues. CDR3 bases: TGTGCCAGCAGCTTCCAAAGGGGCCGGAGTTATGGCTACACCTTC. Its protein is CASSFQRGRSYGYTF.

The chain is built from TRBV5-1 and TRBJ2-3; 7 nucleotides line up with TRBD2. V was clipped by 0 bases and J by 2 bases; unmatched bases: 6. The CDR3 runs to 16 residues. Germline assignment: CDR1 SGHRS and CDR2 YFSETQ. The CDR3 region is CASSLATSADTDTQYF. In nucleotides, the CDR3 is TGCGCCAGCAGCTTGGCCACTAGCGCCGACACAGATACGCAGTATTTT.